This T cell receptor beta chain was sequenced during a study of post-analysis software for immune sequencing data (dated by TCRdb to between 2015 and 2016). In the study overall: Recorded disease courses included relapsing-remitting, secondary progressive and progressive-relapsing multiple sclerosis, with some patients lacking subtype annotation. The multiple sclerosis patient repertoires were compared with 11 previously published healthy control repertoires from donors aged roughly 6 to 25 years. A subset of samples was prepared in parallel using single-end sample barcoding, then pooled and co-amplified after Illumina adapter ligation. General conclusions and limits of the study: Patients showed significantly higher frequencies than controls for a handful of TRBV segments, among them TRBV5-6, TRBV5-1 and TRBV20-1. Compared with controls, multiple sclerosis patients had significantly lower normalized Chao1 diversity, a finding suggesting substantial peripheral T-cell clonal expansion. The control group was slightly older than the multiple sclerosis patient group. Strong co-clustering of samples prepared in the same batch was shown by direct clustering with F measure, prompting a batch-effect correction.

V has 5 bases trimmed and J has 5 bases trimmed; junction bases matching no gene number 8. The CDR3 holds 14 amino acids from the cysteine to the phenylalanine. Only CDR3 DNA is held: 42 bases, read in frame from base 1. The germline V gene specifies MNHEY as CDR1 and SVGEGT as CDR2. The library was made by PCR. This sample was sequenced with an Illumina HiSeq 2500. To reduce PCR and sequencing biases, unique molecular identifiers were incorporated into the TCR beta cDNA libraries. Roughly 0.5 million cDNA molecules were obtained per 1 to 10 million input T cells, so each molecule approximated one T cell. The patient libraries were prepared and sequenced using the same protocol as the earlier healthy control dataset. Samples belonging to the same batch were prepared together, multiplexed and sequenced on a shared HiSeq lane. From the authors' description of their analysis: MIGEC was used to process the raw barcoded reads, and molecular identifier groups with only a single read were discarded before consensus assembly and CDR3 extraction. Clonotype tables were post-analysed with VDJtools, and diversity was normalized by down-sampling all datasets to the smallest sample size. Repertoire overlap clustering matched CDR3 amino acid but not nucleotide sequences to correct batch-related cross-sample contamination. The public sequencing data were trimmed at Q25 with fastp and processed into clonotypes with MiXCR by TCRdb, which kept only in-frame beta chains. Here each entry gathers all rows of one CDR3 protein and keeps the most common genes and DNA. The V and J calls here are based on TCRdb, not the publication. This sample has about 430,000 distinct CDR3 sequences in its table, and 39% of those were observed once. The ten largest make up 7.6% of the sample.

To demonstrate the VDJtools post-analysis software, the study profiled TCR beta repertoires from the peripheral blood of 13 young patients with multiple sclerosis. The multiple sclerosis patients were children and adolescents ranging in age from roughly 6 to 16 years. On this clonotype itself: Its antigen remains unidentified. The sample holds no much larger clone one base away, and base qualities are not on file.

In this chain, TRBV6-2 or TRBV6-3 is recombined with TRBJ2-5, with TRBD2 matching 7 junction bases. Sequencing was done on a sample of blood. This clonotype was obtained from a girl aged 2 to 10 with multiple sclerosis. The DNA reads as follows: TGTGCCAGCAGTAACGGACTGGGGGGGGAGACCCAGTACTTC. Its protein reads: CASSNGLGGETQYF.